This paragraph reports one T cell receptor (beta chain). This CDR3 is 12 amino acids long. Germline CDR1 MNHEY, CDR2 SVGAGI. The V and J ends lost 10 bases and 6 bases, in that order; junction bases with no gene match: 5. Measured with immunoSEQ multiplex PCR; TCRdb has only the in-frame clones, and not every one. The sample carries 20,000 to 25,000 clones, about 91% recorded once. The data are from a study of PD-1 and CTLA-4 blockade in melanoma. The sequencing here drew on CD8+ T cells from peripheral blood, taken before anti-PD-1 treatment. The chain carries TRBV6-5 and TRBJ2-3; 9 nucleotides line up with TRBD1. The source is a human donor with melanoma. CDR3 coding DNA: TGTGCCACCGGGACAGGGTCGGATACGCAGTATTTT. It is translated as CATGTGSDTQYF.